This TCR beta chain was captured by sequencing in a study of blood T cell repertoires in COVID-19. Whole-study context: T cells, B-cell-depleted T cells, or PBMCs supplied cDNA or gDNA.

Only in-frame clones appear in the TCRdb table, and some are missing; sequencing was by immunoSEQ multiplex PCR. The top ten hold 0.53% of the sample, which has about 170,000 clones, approximately 90% seen once. Trimming cost V 4 bases and J 5 bases, with 5 bases left between them. CDR1 is MNHEY, CDR2 SMNVEV, per germline (reference sequence). This CDR3 region has 12 residues. The chain couples TRBV27 to TRBJ2-2; D is uncertain. Sequencing was carried out using peripheral blood. The TCR sequence derives from a man in his forties or fifties with acute or convalescent COVID-19. Here the CDR3 reads CASSSQTGELFF. CDR3 nucleotides: TGTGCCAGCAGTTCACAGACCGGGGAGCTGTTTTTT.